This TCR beta chain was identified in a study of identical twins. The study's findings and limits: Cross-sectional statistical analysis was relied on for the conclusions, without the same donors being followed. Model-predicted out-of-frame TCR alpha sharing fell below observed values in monozygotic twins.

The CDR3 has 15 residues. V shed 8 bases and J shed 0 bases, with 16 bases lying between them. Looked up from germline, CDR1 is SGHAT and CDR2 is FQNNGV. TCRdb analysed the 5' RACE reads with MiXCR anew, one entry per CDR3 protein. The table lists around 250,000 distinct CDR3 sequences, more than 9.5% of them singletons, with under 4.5% in the top ten. In this sample, this clonotype turned up many times. Its antigen is unknown. This same sample was also part of a study on yellow fever vaccine responses in identical twins. From that second work: It has been reported that, in twins, the vaccine T cell response seemed partly convergent and partly personalized.

The sample was memory (CD45RO+) T cells sorted from blood. The rearrangement uses TRBV11-2 and TRBJ1-1; TRBD1 might be the D (5 bases). This clonotype originated in a woman aged 18-30 years in good health. CDR3 nucleotides: TGTGCCAGCGGGCCTCCGACAGTCATGAACACTGAAGCTTTCTTT. Translating gives CASGPPTVMNTEAFF.